The sequence of this TCR beta chain was determined in a study of breast tumors, draining lymph nodes, adjacent tissues. Samples came from axillary lymph nodes draining the breast cancer. Germline loops: CDR1 LGHDT, CDR2 YNNKEL (reference sequence). The CDR3 sequence is 14 residues long. Trimming cost V 8 bases and J 4 bases; bases outside gene matches: 7. Via MiXCR, TCRdb re-called the multiplex PCR reads, giving one row per CDR3 protein. Of roughly 120,000 distinct CDR3 sequences listed, nearly 20% are singletons. This clonotype was seen ten or more times. Sequences were obtained from axillary lymph node tissue. J is TRBJ2-5 and V is TRBV3-1; 10 nucleotides line up with TRBD1. The source of this sequence is a female donor with breast cancer. Some clones in this sample may be carry-over from other donors' samples. The CDR3 bases are TGTGCCAGCTTTAGACAGGGGGCGGGAGAGACCCAGTACTTC. It translates to CASFRQGAGETQYF.